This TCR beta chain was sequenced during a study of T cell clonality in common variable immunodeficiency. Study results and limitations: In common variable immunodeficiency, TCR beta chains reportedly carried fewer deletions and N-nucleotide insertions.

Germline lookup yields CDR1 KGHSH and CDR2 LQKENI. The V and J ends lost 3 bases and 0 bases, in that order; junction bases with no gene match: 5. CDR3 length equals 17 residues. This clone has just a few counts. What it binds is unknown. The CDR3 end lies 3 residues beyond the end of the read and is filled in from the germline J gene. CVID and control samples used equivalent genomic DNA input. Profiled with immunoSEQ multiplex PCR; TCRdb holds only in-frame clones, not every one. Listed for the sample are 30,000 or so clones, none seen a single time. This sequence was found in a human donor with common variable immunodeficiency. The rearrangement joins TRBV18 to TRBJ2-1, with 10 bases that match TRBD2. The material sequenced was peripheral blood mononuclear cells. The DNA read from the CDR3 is TGTGCCAGCTCACCGAGGACTAGCGGAAGCTCCTACAATGAG. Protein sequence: CASSPRTSGSSYNE. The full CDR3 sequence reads CASSPRTSGSSYNEQFF.